These 22 T cell receptor beta chains were all obtained from the same sample, sequenced in a study of siplizumab effects on memory and regulatory T cells. Here immunoSEQ multiplex PCR was the method, and the copy in TCRdb shows in-frame clones only, minus some. The table includes around 100,000 clones, over 90% detected once. The specimen was non-Treg CD4+ T cells sorted from blood. These TCRs come from a human donor in good health.

The chain is built from TRBV11-2 and TRBJ2-7, with D perhaps matching TRBD2 (5 bases). Germline loops: CDR1 SGHAT, CDR2 FQNNGV. Trimming cost V 5 bases and J 2 bases, with 13 bases left between them. The CDR3 contains 14 residues. CDR3: CASSPSGTTYEQYF. CDR3 DNA sequence: TGTGCCAGCAGCCCAAGCGGAACGACCTACGAGCAGTACTTC.

This clone was seen only a few times. This rearrangement joins TRBV5-4 to TRBJ2-1, with 7 bases identical to TRBD1. The CDR3 extends over 15 amino acids. Germline CDR1 and CDR2: SGHNT and YYREEE (reference sequence). J lost 4 bases, V lost 2 bases, and 6 bases had no gene match. CDR3 in DNA: TGTGCCAGCAGCTTTACTACAGGGGTTTACAATGAGCAGTTCTTC. Its translation: CASSFTTGVYNEQFF. Complete variable domain (other parts from reference TRBV5-4 and TRBJ2-1): ETGVTQSPTHLIKTRGQQVTLRCSSQSGHNTVSWYQQALGQGPQFIFQYYREEENGRGNFPPRFSGLQFPNYSSELNVNALELDDSALYLCASSFTTGVYNEQFFGPGTRLTVL.

J is TRBJ2-5 and V is TRBV4-2; a weak D match, TRBD1 (6 bases). The germline V gene has CDR1 LGHNA and CDR2 YNFKEQ. Trimming removed 1 base at V and 5 bases at J, with 14 bases between. This CDR3 contains 15 residues. The CDR3 bases are TGTGCCAGCAGCCAAGGAGGCAGGGGCGAGGAGACCCAGTACTTC. It encodes CASSQGGRGEETQYF.

The V call is TRBV7-3, the J call TRBJ2-2; D is perhaps TRBD1 or TRBD2 (5 bases each). Trimming removed 5 bases at V and 8 bases at J, with 18 bases between. The germline CDR1 and CDR2 sequences are SGHTA and FQGTGA. The CDR3 covers 15 residues. The CDR3: CASSPAGASAGELFF. The CDR3 coding sequence is TGTGCCAGCAGCCCCGCCGGGGCCTCAGCGGGGGAGCTGTTTTTT.

CDR3 in amino acids: CASRPQQGLDYGYTF. CDR3 sequence (DNA): TGTGCCAGCAGGCCCCAACAGGGGCTCGACTATGGCTACACCTTC. The J gene is TRBJ1-2, the V gene TRBV6-1; 7 bases match TRBD1. Germline V gives CDR1 MNHNS, CDR2 SASEGT. This CDR3 has 15 amino acids. V shed 6 bases and J 3 bases; nucleotides not matched to a gene: 10.

V and J are TRBV7-8 and TRBJ2-1, with 14 bases identical to TRBD2. Per the germline V gene, CDR1 is SGHVS and CDR2 is FQNEAQ. The length of the CDR3 is 19 residues. Trimming removed 1 base from V and 6 bases from J; junction bases left unmatched: 11. The CDR3 DNA is TGTGCCAGCAGCTTAGACTGGCCGGGACTAGCGGGAGAGCTCAATGAGCAGTTCTTC. Translation: CASSLDWPGLAGELNEQFF.

Only a few counts were recorded for this clone. The chain has TRBV18 and TRBJ2-7; D is possibly TRBD2 (6 bases). Germline-derived CDR1 and CDR2 are KGHSH and LQKENI. The CDR3 is made up of 15 amino acids. Trimming removed 2 bases at V and 3 bases at J, with 14 bases between. CDR3 nucleotides: TGTGCCAGCTCACCAGCGGGGCAGACGAACTACGAGCAGTACTTC. It codes for CASSPAGQTNYEQYF.

V usage is TRBV6-1 and J usage is TRBJ2-1, with D perhaps matching TRBD1 (6 bases). CDR1 and CDR2 from the germline V gene are MNHNS and SASEGT. Deletions cut 5 bases from V and 3 bases from J, with 14 bases between. The CDR3 is 15 amino acids. In DNA form, the CDR3 reads TGTGCCAGCAGTCGGGTGGGGGACAACTACAATGAGCAGTTCTTC. This codes for CASSRVGDNYNEQFF.

The chain joins TRBV7-3 to TRBJ2-1; D gene uncertain. Germline loops: CDR1 SGHTA, CDR2 FQGTGA. The CDR3 loop spans 13 amino acids. V gave up 5 bases and J gave up 5 bases, with 10 bases separating them. The CDR3 nucleotides are TGTGCCAGCAGCATCAGCAGGAACAATGAGCAGTTCTTC. Protein product: CASSISRNNEQFF.

This chain joins TRBV19 and TRBJ2-7; the match to TRBD2 covers 9 bases. The CDR3 is 14 amino acids. J gave up 4 bases and V 6 bases, and 7 bases lay outside the gene matches. Per germline, CDR1 LNHDA and CDR2 SQIVND (reference sequence). CDR3 coding DNA: TGTGCCAGTAGGAGACTAGCGGAGAGTTACGAGCAGTACTTC. The encoded protein is CASRRLAESYEQYF.

V usage is TRBV10-2 and J usage is TRBJ2-1; TRBD2 is a possible D gene (6 bases). CDR3 length: 14 amino acids. Germline V gene data show CDR1 as WSHSY and CDR2 as SAAADI. The V gene lost 6 bases and the J gene lost 0 bases, with 9 bases spanning the gap. CDR3 DNA: TGCGCCAGCAGCGGGAGTTCCTCCTACAATGAGCAGTTCTTC. It yields the protein CASSGSSSYNEQFF.

The chain uses TRBV7-3 and TRBJ2-1, with TRBD2 identical over 10 bases. This CDR3 comprises 15 residues. Looked up from germline, CDR1 is SGHTA and CDR2 is FQGTGA. J lost 10 bases, V lost 2 bases, and 8 bases had no gene match. The CDR3 nucleotides read TGTGCCAGCAGCTTACCAGCGGGAGGGGTAGGGGAGCAGTTCTTC. Protein sequence: CASSLPAGGVGEQFF.

The chain is built from TRBV18 and TRBJ1-1; D gene ambiguous. Per germline, CDR1 KGHSH and CDR2 LQKENI. This CDR3 contains 14 residues. Trimming removed 4 bases at V and 2 bases at J, with 11 bases between. CDR3 amino acids: CASSLSTHNTEAFF. The CDR3 DNA follows: TGTGCCAGCTCACTATCGACACACAACACTGAAGCTTTCTTT.

The chain uses TRBV7-2 and TRBJ1-1; D is uncertain. Germline loops: CDR1 SGHTA, CDR2 FQGNSA. The CDR3 covers 14 residues. The V and J ends lost 5 bases and 1 base respectively, with 11 bases between them. As DNA, the CDR3 is TGTGCCAGCAGCCAAGGCGGCAAGAACACTGAAGCTTTCTTT. It is translated as CASSQGGKNTEAFF.

This chain joins TRBV5-1 and TRBJ2-3; no definite D call. The germline gives CDR1 SGHRS, CDR2 YFSETQ. The CDR3 has 13 residues. Trimming left V 1 base short and J 4 bases short, with 7 bases between. The CDR3 DNA sequence: TGCGCCAGCAGCTTGAGTGTGGCAGATACGCAGTATTTT. It yields the protein CASSLSVADTQYF. The variable domain in full, completed from reference TRBV5-1 and TRBJ2-3, reads KAGVTQTPRYLIKTRGQQVTLSCSPISGHRSVSWYQQTPGQGLQFLFEYFSETQRNKGNFPGRFSGRQFSNSRSEMNVSTLELGDSALYLCASSLSVADTQYFGPGTRLTVL.

The V and J genes are TRBV2 and TRBJ1-3; the match to TRBD1 covers 7 bases. With V trimmed by 9 bases and J by 0 bases, 8 bases remained unmatched. From germline, CDR1 is SNHLY and CDR2 FYNNEI. The CDR3 covers 15 residues. This chain's CDR3 is CASRGQLLSGNTIYF. In DNA form, the CDR3 reads TGTGCCAGTAGGGGACAGCTCCTCTCTGGAAACACCATATATTTT.

The V call is TRBV5-1, the J call TRBJ2-2, with D possibly TRBD1 on 5 matching bases. This CDR3 contains 15 residues. Trimming stripped 1 base from V and 7 bases from J, with 14 bases between. Germline lookup yields CDR1 SGHRS and CDR2 YFSETQ. CDR3 coding DNA: TGCGCCAGCAGCTTGCCCTCTGACAGCCGCGGGGAGCTGTTTTTT. Translating gives CASSLPSDSRGELFF.

The V gene is TRBV6-6, the J gene TRBJ2-7; a possible D gene is TRBD2 (7 bases). The length of the CDR3 is 13 residues. The ends were cut back, 1 base at V and 7 bases at J, with 11 bases in the middle. CDR1 is MNHNY and CDR2 is SVGAGI in the germline V gene (reference sequence). The CDR3 loop is CASSYFEGGEQYF. In nucleotides, the CDR3 is TGTGCCAGCAGTTACTTTGAGGGGGGGGAGCAGTACTTC.

This chain uses TRBV5-1 with TRBJ2-1, with D possibly called TRBD1 or TRBD2 (6 bases each). The V gene's germline CDR1 is SGHRS and CDR2 YFSETQ. The CDR3 runs 16 residues. V shed 3 bases and J shed 8 bases, with 21 bases lying between them. The CDR3 here is CASSWGALQGSDEQFF. For the CDR3, the DNA is TGCGCCAGCAGCTGGGGGGCGCTCCAGGGGAGCGATGAGCAGTTCTTC. The variable domain in full, completed from reference TRBV5-1 and TRBJ2-1, reads KAGVTQTPRYLIKTRGQQVTLSCSPISGHRSVSWYQQTPGQGLQFLFEYFSETQRNKGNFPGRFSGRQFSNSRSEMNVSTLELGDSALYLCASSWGALQGSDEQFFGPGTRLTVL.

The V call is TRBV5-1, the J call TRBJ1-1; TRBD1 might be the D (5 bases). V was shortened by 6 bases and J by 0 bases, with 9 bases between the two germline ends. The germline gives CDR1 SGHRS, CDR2 YFSETQ. This CDR3 is 13 amino acids long. CDR3 sequence (DNA): TGCGCCAGCACCCAGACAGTGAACACTGAAGCTTTCTTT. Its translation is CASTQTVNTEAFF.

Remarks on this clone: The sample holds other DNA sequences that translate to the same CDR3. The J gene is TRBJ2-2, the V gene TRBV7-9; D is unclear. CDR1 SEHNR and CDR2 FQNEAQ come from the germline V gene (reference sequence). This CDR3 region has 14 residues. With 5 bases removed from V and 0 bases from J, the gap between germline ends came to 7 bases. Written as DNA, the CDR3 is TGTGCCAGCAGCCTAGGAGCGAACACCGGGGAGCTGTTTTTT. Translating it yields CASSLGANTGELFF.

This chain uses TRBV15 with TRBJ2-7; perhaps TRBD1 as D (6 bases). V was trimmed by 4 bases and J by 3 bases, leaving 16 bases between them. This CDR3 is built from 15 residues. Per the germline V gene, CDR1 is LNHNV and CDR2 is YYDKDF (reference sequence). The CDR3 coding sequence is TGTGCCACCAGCAAGGGGACAAGCCAATTCTACGAGCAGTACTTC. Its translation: CATSKGTSQFYEQYF. Supplemented by reference TRBV15 and TRBJ2-7, the full variable domain reads DAMVIQNPRYQVTQFGKPVTLSCSQTLNHNVMYWYQQKSSQAPKLLFHYYDKDFNNEADTPDNFQSRRPNTSFCFLDIRSPGLGDTAMYLCATSKGTSQFYEQYFGPGTRLTVT.